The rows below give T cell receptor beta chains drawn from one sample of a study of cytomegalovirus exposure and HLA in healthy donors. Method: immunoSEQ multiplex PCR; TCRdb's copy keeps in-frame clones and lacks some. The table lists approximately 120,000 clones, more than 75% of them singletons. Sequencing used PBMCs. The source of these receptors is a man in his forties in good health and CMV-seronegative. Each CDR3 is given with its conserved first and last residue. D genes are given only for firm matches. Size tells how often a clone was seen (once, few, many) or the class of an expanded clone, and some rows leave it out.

CDR3aa: CASSDPGQGPIEYGYTF
CDR3nt: TGTGCCAGCAGCGATCCGGGACAGGGCCCAATAGAATATGGCTACACCTTC
v_gene: TRBV7-9
d_gene: TRBD1
abundance: -
j_gene: TRBJ1-2

CDR3aa: CASSLLGRNTEAFF
CDR3nt: TGCGCCAGCAGCTTGTTGGGCAGAAACACTGAAGCTTTCTTT
v_gene: TRBV5-1
d_gene: -
abundance: -
j_gene: TRBJ1-1

CDR3aa: CASSLETAANTGELFF
CDR3nt: TGTGCCAGCAGCTTAGAAACTGCCGCGAACACCGGGGAGCTGTTTTTT
v_gene: TRBV7-6
d_gene: -
abundance: -
j_gene: TRBJ2-2

CDR3aa: CASSSDGLREKLFF
CDR3nt: TGTGCCAGTTCATCTGATGGACTGAGAGAAAAACTGTTTTTT
v_gene: TRBV19
d_gene: -
abundance: -
j_gene: TRBJ1-4

CDR3aa: CASMDPGVLTEAFF
CDR3nt: TGTGCCAGCATGGACCCAGGGGTCTTGACTGAAGCTTTCTTT
v_gene: TRBV2
d_gene: -
abundance: few
j_gene: TRBJ1-1

CDR3aa: CASDRQGPDTQYF
CDR3nt: TGTGCCAGCGACAGACAGGGCCCAGATACGCAGTATTTT
v_gene: TRBV6-6
d_gene: TRBD1
abundance: -
j_gene: TRBJ2-3

CDR3aa: CASSFQTDWKF
CDR3nt: TGTGCCAGCAGTTTTCAAACGGACTGGAAGTTC
v_gene: TRBV6-1
d_gene: -
abundance: few
j_gene: TRBJ2-7

CDR3aa: CASMGQGNPARNEQYF
CDR3nt: TGTGCCAGCATGGGACAGGGAAACCCCGCACGGAACGAGCAGTACTTC
v_gene: TRBV7-2
d_gene: TRBD1
abundance: -
j_gene: TRBJ2-7

CDR3aa: CATSKGLADGELFF
CDR3nt: TGTGCCACATCAAAGGGACTAGCGGACGGGGAGCTGTTTTTT
v_gene: TRBV15
d_gene: TRBD2
abundance: -
j_gene: TRBJ2-2

CDR3aa: CASSLASSGNTIYF
CDR3nt: TGCGCCAGCAGCTTGGCTTCTTCTGGAAACACCATATATTTT
v_gene: TRBV5-1
d_gene: -
abundance: few
j_gene: TRBJ1-3

CDR3aa: CASSVTVYEQYF
CDR3nt: TGTGCCAGCAGTGTCACAGTCTACGAGCAGTACTTC
v_gene: TRBV28
d_gene: -
abundance: -
j_gene: TRBJ2-7

CDR3aa: CASSRPDSPLHF
CDR3nt: TGTGCCAGCAGCCGTCCGGATTCACCCCTCCACTTT
v_gene: TRBV6-8
d_gene: -
abundance: -
j_gene: TRBJ1-6

CDR3aa: CASSEGSKAGYTEAFF
CDR3nt: TGTGCCAGCAGTGAAGGGTCGAAGGCAGGGTACACTGAAGCTTTCTTT
v_gene: TRBV2
d_gene: -
abundance: -
j_gene: TRBJ1-1

CDR3aa: CASSVSVGVGLYF
CDR3nt: TGTGCCAGCAGCGTTTCAGTCGGGGTAGGGCTGTACTTC
v_gene: TRBV9
d_gene: -
abundance: -
j_gene: TRBJ2-7

CDR3aa: CASSQDRYQPQHF
CDR3nt: TGCGCCAGCAGCCAAGATCGGTATCAGCCCCAGCATTTT
v_gene: TRBV4-3
d_gene: -
abundance: -
j_gene: TRBJ1-5

CDR3aa: CASSSSREDAGELFF
CDR3nt: TGTGCCAGCAGCTCCTCCAGGGAGGATGCCGGGGAGCTGTTTTTT
v_gene: TRBV9
d_gene: -
abundance: -
j_gene: TRBJ2-2

CDR3aa: CASSLEEGNIQYF
CDR3nt: TGCGCCAGCAGCTTGGAGGAGGGAAACATTCAGTACTTC
v_gene: TRBV5-1
d_gene: -
abundance: -
j_gene: TRBJ2-4

CDR3aa: CASSLEVVPTAAEQYF
CDR3nt: TGCGCCAGCAGCTTGGAAGTCGTTCCCACTGCGGCGGAGCAGTACTTC
v_gene: TRBV5-1
d_gene: -
abundance: few
j_gene: TRBJ2-7

CDR3aa: CASSQEGGRNTEAFF
CDR3nt: TGCGCCAGCAGCCAAGAGGGAGGGAGGAATACTGAAGCTTTCTTT
v_gene: TRBV4-3
d_gene: -
abundance: -
j_gene: TRBJ1-1

CDR3aa: CASSPQGYNEQFF
CDR3nt: TGTGCCAGCAGCCCCCAGGGGTACAATGAGCAGTTCTTC
v_gene: TRBV7-2
d_gene: -
abundance: -
j_gene: TRBJ2-1

CDR3aa: CASSLWTSRNSPLHF
CDR3nt: TGTGCCAGCAGCCTTTGGACATCCCGGAATTCACCCCTCCACTTT
v_gene: TRBV7-2
d_gene: -
abundance: -
j_gene: TRBJ1-6

CDR3aa: CASSQDLSDQPQHF
CDR3nt: TGTGCCAGCAGCCAAGATCTGTCTGATCAGCCCCAGCATTTT
v_gene: TRBV4-2
d_gene: -
abundance: once
j_gene: TRBJ1-5

CDR3aa: CASSLEREETQYF
CDR3nt: TGTGCCAGCAGCTTAGAGAGGGAAGAGACCCAGTACTTC
v_gene: TRBV7-2
d_gene: -
abundance: -
j_gene: TRBJ2-5

CDR3aa: CASSIGPGSTDTQYF
CDR3nt: TGTGCCAGTAGTATCGGGCCAGGGAGCACAGATACGCAGTATTTT
v_gene: TRBV19
d_gene: -
abundance: -
j_gene: TRBJ2-3

CDR3aa: CASSLWGPEKLFF
CDR3nt: TGTGCCAGCAGCTTATGGGGGCCTGAAAAACTGTTTTTT
v_gene: TRBV11-2
d_gene: -
abundance: few
j_gene: TRBJ1-4

CDR3aa: CASSFVGGARKKLFF
CDR3nt: TGTGCCAGCAGTTTTGTCGGGGGGGCCCGTAAAAAACTGTTTTTT
v_gene: TRBV27
d_gene: -
abundance: few
j_gene: TRBJ1-4

CDR3aa: CASSPRTGDSYNEQFF
CDR3nt: TGTGCCAGCAGTCCACGAACGGGAGACTCCTACAATGAGCAGTTCTTC
v_gene: TRBV6-6
d_gene: -
abundance: -
j_gene: TRBJ2-1

CDR3aa: CASSVNPAQRGPANTGELFF
CDR3nt: TGTGCCAGCAGCGTAAATCCAGCGCAGCGGGGGCCCGCGAACACCGGGGAGCTGTTTTTT
v_gene: TRBV9
d_gene: TRBD2
abundance: -
j_gene: TRBJ2-2

CDR3aa: CASSVTMENTGELFF
CDR3nt: TGTGCCAGCAGCGTAACTATGGAGAACACCGGGGAGCTGTTTTTT
v_gene: TRBV9
d_gene: -
abundance: -
j_gene: TRBJ2-2

CDR3aa: CSVETGDGQYF
CDR3nt: TGCAGCGTAGAAACAGGGGACGGGCAGTACTTC
v_gene: TRBV29-1
d_gene: TRBD1
abundance: -
j_gene: TRBJ2-7

CDR3aa: CASSVGTRGTGELFF
CDR3nt: TGTGCCAGCTCAGTGGGGACTCGAGGCACCGGGGAGCTGTTTTTT
v_gene: TRBV18
d_gene: -
abundance: -
j_gene: TRBJ2-2

CDR3aa: CASSFADTQYF
CDR3nt: TGTGCCAGCAGCTTCGCAGATACGCAGTATTTT
v_gene: TRBV7-9
d_gene: -
abundance: -
j_gene: TRBJ2-3

CDR3aa: CASREGYSYEQYF
CDR3nt: TGTGCCAGCAGGGAGGGATACTCCTACGAGCAGTACTTC
v_gene: TRBV11-2
d_gene: -
abundance: once
j_gene: TRBJ2-7

CDR3aa: CASSGTSGGLPYGQYF
CDR3nt: TGTGCCAGCTCCGGGACTAGCGGGGGCCTACCCTACGGACAGTACTTC
v_gene: TRBV2
d_gene: TRBD2
abundance: -
j_gene: TRBJ2-7

CDR3aa: CASSLGRGVNTEAFF
CDR3nt: TGTGCCAGCAGTTTAGGTCGGGGGGTGAACACTGAAGCTTTCTTT
v_gene: TRBV27
d_gene: -
abundance: -
j_gene: TRBJ1-1

CDR3aa: CASSQAAQGGQANEQFF
CDR3nt: TGTGCCAGCAGCCAAGCAGCACAGGGAGGACAGGCCAATGAGCAGTTCTTC
v_gene: TRBV4-2
d_gene: -
abundance: -
j_gene: TRBJ2-1

CDR3aa: CASSQTPSYEQYF
CDR3nt: TGTGCCAGCAGTCAGACACCCTCCTACGAGCAGTACTTC
v_gene: TRBV6-5
d_gene: -
abundance: -
j_gene: TRBJ2-7

CDR3aa: CASSDMPPTSGGPNGELFF
CDR3nt: TGTGCCAGCAGTGATATGCCCCCGACTAGCGGGGGGCCCAACGGGGAGCTGTTTTTT
v_gene: TRBV2
d_gene: TRBD2
abundance: once
j_gene: TRBJ2-2

CDR3aa: CASREGSGANVLTF
CDR3nt: TGTGCCAGCAGAGAGGGCTCTGGGGCCAACGTCCTGACTTTC
v_gene: TRBV5-4
d_gene: -
abundance: -
j_gene: TRBJ2-6

CDR3aa: CASSQQGAAGYGYTF
CDR3nt: TGCGCCAGCAGCCAACAGGGGGCGGCCGGGTATGGCTACACCTTC
v_gene: TRBV4-3
d_gene: TRBD1
abundance: -
j_gene: TRBJ1-2

CDR3aa: CASSVNLNTEAFF
CDR3nt: TGTGCCAGCAGTGTTAATTTAAACACTGAAGCTTTCTTT
v_gene: TRBV6-1
d_gene: -
abundance: -
j_gene: TRBJ1-1

CDR3aa: CASSEIGVKISGNTIYF
CDR3nt: TGTGCCAGCAGTGAAATAGGGGTTAAGATTTCTGGAAACACCATATATTTT
v_gene: TRBV6-1
d_gene: -
abundance: once
j_gene: TRBJ1-3

CDR3aa: CASSLSHGYQPQHF
CDR3nt: TGTGCCAGCAGCTTATCACATGGCTATCAGCCCCAGCATTTT
v_gene: TRBV11-2
d_gene: -
abundance: few
j_gene: TRBJ1-5

CDR3aa: CASSPGDRPNYGYTF
CDR3nt: TGTGCCAGCAGCCCAGGGGACAGGCCGAACTATGGCTACACCTTC
v_gene: TRBV7-9
d_gene: TRBD1
abundance: -
j_gene: TRBJ1-2

CDR3aa: CASSLSRGDGYTF
CDR3nt: TGTGCCAGCAGTTTATCTCGGGGGGATGGCTACACCTTC
v_gene: TRBV27
d_gene: -
abundance: -
j_gene: TRBJ1-2

CDR3aa: CASSLGVGQPQHF
CDR3nt: TGTGCCAGCAGCTTAGGGGTCGGGCAGCCCCAGCATTTT
v_gene: TRBV11-2
d_gene: -
abundance: -
j_gene: TRBJ1-5